Listed here are 10 T cell receptor beta chains from one sample, sequenced in a study of blood T cell repertoires in COVID-19 (dated by TCRdb to 2020 to 2021). Preparation of the library involved the immunoSEQ multiplex PCR assay. Held by TCRdb, this immuneACCESS table contains in-frame sequences only and omits some clones. Under half of the omission traces to an unresolved V gene where checked; the cause of the rest is unknown. Present in this sample are over 200,000 clones, about 85% of which were seen just once. Clones ranked in the top ten supply roughly a sixth of the sample. The sample comprised PBMCs or T cells enriched from blood (not recorded which). These receptors originate from a man aged 40-49 years who had recovered from COVID-19.

This clone was picked up one time. This chain joins TRBV7-3 and TRBJ2-1; 7 nucleotides line up with TRBD2. The J segment lost 0 bases and the V segment lost 3 bases, leaving 5 bases of the junction unmatched. Germline values: CDR1 SGHTA, CDR2 FQGTGA. This CDR3 comprises 16 residues. CDR3 region: CASSLTSPSSYNEQFF. DNA of the CDR3: TGTGCCAGCAGCTTGACTAGCCCGAGCTCCTACAATGAGCAGTTCTTC.

This clone was seen only once. J is TRBJ2-2 and V is TRBV4-3; possible D gene TRBD2, 6 bases. V was cut by 0 bases and J by 9 bases, with 17 bases left in between. Germline-derived CDR1 and CDR2 are LGHNA and YSLEER. This CDR3 region has 16 residues. The CDR3 bases are TGCGCCAGCAGCCAAGATCTTGGGACTGTGTCCCGGGAGCTGTTTTTT. It translates to CASSQDLGTVSRELFF.

This chain links TRBV18 with TRBJ2-5; 10 bases agree with TRBD1. The V gene's germline CDR1 is KGHSH and CDR2 LQKENI. This CDR3 is built from 16 residues. Trimming took 2 bases from V and 2 from J; bases not matched to a gene: 5. As DNA, the CDR3 is TGTGCCAGCTCACCAAAGGACAGGGGGGCACAAGAGACCCAGTACTTC. The encoded protein is CASSPKDRGAQETQYF.

The gene calls are TRBV12-5 and TRBJ1-5; 9 positions agree with TRBD1. This CDR3 is 13 amino acids long. The germline V gene encodes CDR1 LGHNT and CDR2 FRNRAP. V was pared by 8 bases and J by 3 bases, with 2 bases of the junction left unmatched. CDR3 residues: CASNRGPNQPQHF. The CDR3 DNA reads TGTGCTAGTAACAGGGGGCCCAATCAGCCCCAGCATTTT.

This chain connects TRBV19 to TRBJ2-7; 8 positions match TRBD1. The J segment lost 0 bases and the V segment lost 3 bases, leaving 10 bases of the junction unmatched. The CDR3 has 17 amino acids. Germline CDR1 reads LNHDA; CDR2 reads SQIVND (reference sequence). The CDR3 region has the DNA TGTGCCAGTAGTATGGTCTTAGGACAGGGCAGCTCCTACGAGCAGTACTTC. It specifies CASSMVLGQGSSYEQYF.

V gene TRBV6-5 combines with J gene TRBJ1-2; 8 nucleotides align to TRBD1. CDR3 length: 14 residues. The junction had 4 bases not matched to a gene; V was cut back by 5 bases and J by 2 bases. From germline, CDR1 is MNHEY and CDR2 SVGAGI. This CDR3 is CASSNHRGNYGYTF. The CDR3 region has the DNA TGTGCCAGCAGTAACCACAGGGGGAACTATGGCTACACCTTC.

This chain links TRBV28 with TRBJ2-2; D remains ambiguous. V lost 1 base and J lost 4, with 7 bases in between. CDR3 length equals 14 residues. Germline-derived CDR1 and CDR2 are MDHEN and SYDVKM. This CDR3 reads CASSLSGTTGELFF. Here the CDR3 DNA reads TGTGCCAGCAGTTTATCAGGAACCACCGGGGAGCTGTTTTTT. Complete variable domain (other parts from reference TRBV28 and TRBJ2-2): DVKVTQSSRYLVKRTGEKVFLECVQDMDHENMFWYRQDPGLGLRLIYFSYDVKMKEKGDIPEGYSVSREKKERFSLILESASTNQTSMYLCASSLSGTTGELFFGEGSRLTVL.

This chain connects TRBV18 to TRBJ1-3; 9 bases map to TRBD1. Trimming at V came to 4 bases and at J to 0 bases, leaving 4 bases not matched to a gene. The CDR3 has 16 amino acids. CDR1 KGHSH and CDR2 LQKENI come from the germline V gene. CDR3 sequence reads: CASSLGTGSSGNTIYF. Here the CDR3 DNA reads TGTGCCAGCTCACTCGGGACAGGGAGCTCTGGAAACACCATATATTTT.

V and J are TRBV5-4 and TRBJ2-1; the D gene is possibly TRBD2 (6 bases). Germline V gene sequence: CDR1 SGHNT, CDR2 YYREEE (reference sequence). With 4 bases removed from V and 10 bases from J, the gap between germline ends came to 9 bases. The CDR3 runs to 11 residues. CDR3 nucleotide sequence: TGTGCCAGCAGCGCGGGGCTAGAGCAGTTCTTC. Residues: CASSAGLEQFF.

The chain links TRBV28 to TRBJ1-2, with TRBD1 matching over 7 bases. Germline CDR1 reads MDHEN; CDR2 reads SYDVKM. The CDR3 totals 12 residues. Trimming took 11 bases from V and 5 from J; bases not matched to a gene: 8. The CDR3 protein is CASTEGAYGYTF. The CDR3 bases are TGTGCCTCCACGGAGGGGGCATATGGCTACACCTTC.